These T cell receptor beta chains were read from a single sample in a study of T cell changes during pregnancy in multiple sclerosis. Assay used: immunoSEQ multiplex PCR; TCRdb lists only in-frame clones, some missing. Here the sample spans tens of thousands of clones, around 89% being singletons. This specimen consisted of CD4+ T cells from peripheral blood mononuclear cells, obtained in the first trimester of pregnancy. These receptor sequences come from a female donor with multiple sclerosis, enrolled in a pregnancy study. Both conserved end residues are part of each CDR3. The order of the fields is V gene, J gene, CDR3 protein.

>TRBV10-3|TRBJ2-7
CAISEYDQGTFNEQYF
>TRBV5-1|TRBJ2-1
CASSLAGTDYNEQFF
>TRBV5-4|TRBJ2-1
CASSLPLAGRLNEQFF
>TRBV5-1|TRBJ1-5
CASSLEDSQNQPQHF
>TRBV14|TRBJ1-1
CASSQVGLNTEAFF
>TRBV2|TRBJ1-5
CASSEVGDQPQHF
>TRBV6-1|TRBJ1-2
CASSETPVRVRGYTF
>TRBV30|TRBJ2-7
CAWSRGQGVSYEQYF
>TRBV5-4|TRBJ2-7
CASSLGQGAPYEQYF
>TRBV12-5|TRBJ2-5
CASGLGQGFEETQYF
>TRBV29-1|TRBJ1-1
CSVQKGGGGTEAFF
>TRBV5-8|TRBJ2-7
CASSRLLGGGTYEQYF
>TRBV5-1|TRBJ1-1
CASSFNPLGGNTEAFF
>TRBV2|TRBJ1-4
CASSERGQPNEKLFF
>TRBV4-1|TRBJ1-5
CASSQVESSPQHF
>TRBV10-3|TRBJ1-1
CAISESGRNTEAFF
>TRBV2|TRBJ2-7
CASSENLYEQYF
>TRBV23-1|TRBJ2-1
CASSQPGAYNEQFF
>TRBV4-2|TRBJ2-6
CASSLAGQRGSGANVLTF
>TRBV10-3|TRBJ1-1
CAISEEQGRTEAFF
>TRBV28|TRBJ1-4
CASSQDRVIEKLFF
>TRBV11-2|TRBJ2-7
CASSLDGVAGVYEQYF
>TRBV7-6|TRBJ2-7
CASGAADSYEQYF
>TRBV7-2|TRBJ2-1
CASFPSGNNEQFF
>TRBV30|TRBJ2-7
CAWRHGQGEYF
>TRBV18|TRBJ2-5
CASSLAGTGKQETQYF
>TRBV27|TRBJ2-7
CASSSTGSHSYEQYF
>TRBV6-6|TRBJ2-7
CASSPTTAKNHEQYF
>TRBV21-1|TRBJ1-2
CASNRVRCGYTF
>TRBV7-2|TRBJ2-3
CASSLNRVDTDTQYF
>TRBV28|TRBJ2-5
CASSLGQYQETQYF
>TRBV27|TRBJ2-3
CASSLLGGITDTQYF
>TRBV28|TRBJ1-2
CASSLDGTGGNYGYTF
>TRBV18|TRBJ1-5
CASSSNLNEPQHF
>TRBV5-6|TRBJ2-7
CASTLGQASYEQYF
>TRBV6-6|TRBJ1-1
CASSYGRRKGGEAFF
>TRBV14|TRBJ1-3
CASSRDIAGNTIYF
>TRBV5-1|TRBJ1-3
CASSLGQRNTIYF
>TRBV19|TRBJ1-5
CASSILGAHQPQHF
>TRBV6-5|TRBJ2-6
CASSLVSGANVLTF
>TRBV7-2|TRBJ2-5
CASSPLAGGVETQYF
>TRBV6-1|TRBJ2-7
CASSAGVRGEQYF
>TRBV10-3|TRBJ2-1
CAMKRTSGRGNEQFF
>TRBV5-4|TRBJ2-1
CASSGGTSGSPANEQFF
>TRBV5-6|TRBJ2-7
CASSFIRQGGREQYF
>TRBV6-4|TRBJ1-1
CASSETGAARKAFF
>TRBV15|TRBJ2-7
CATSTRLGVRGEQYF
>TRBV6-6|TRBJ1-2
CASSYGTGIPGTF
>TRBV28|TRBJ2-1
CASSQTSATYNEQFF
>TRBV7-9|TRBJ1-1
CASSPGTLNTEAFF
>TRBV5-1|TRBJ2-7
CASSSGRGSFLSYEQYF
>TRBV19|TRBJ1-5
CASSKNGGQSNQPQHF